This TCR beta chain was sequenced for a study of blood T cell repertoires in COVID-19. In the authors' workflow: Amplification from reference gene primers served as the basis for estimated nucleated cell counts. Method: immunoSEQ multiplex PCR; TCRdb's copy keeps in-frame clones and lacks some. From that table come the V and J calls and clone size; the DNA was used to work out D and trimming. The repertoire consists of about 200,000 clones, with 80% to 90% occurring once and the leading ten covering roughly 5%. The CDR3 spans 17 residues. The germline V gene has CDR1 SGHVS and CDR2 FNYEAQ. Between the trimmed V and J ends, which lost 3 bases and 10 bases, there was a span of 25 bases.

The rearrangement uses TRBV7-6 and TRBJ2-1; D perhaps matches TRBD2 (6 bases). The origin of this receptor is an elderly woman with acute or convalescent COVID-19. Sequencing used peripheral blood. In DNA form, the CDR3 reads TGTGCCAGCAGCTTGGATCCGGGACTTAGTGGAACAGGCGAGCAGTTCTTC. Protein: CASSLDPGLSGTGEQFF.